These 29 T cell receptor beta chains were all obtained from the same sample, sequenced in a study of T cells after yellow fever vaccination. TCRdb redid the calling of the 5' RACE reads with MiXCR, one entry per CDR3 protein. In the table there are some 300,000 distinct CDR3 sequences, 3.6% of which are singletons. The sample consisted of PBMCs, taken on the day of the yellow fever booster vaccination. The receptors come from a man aged 18 to 30 who received the YFV17D yellow fever vaccine.

This clonotype turned up a few times. J is TRBJ1-4 and V is TRBV10-2; tentatively, D is TRBD1 (6 bases). The CDR3 extends over 17 amino acids. V dropped 4 bases and J dropped 2 bases, with 17 bases sitting between them. Germline V gene data show CDR1 as WSHSY and CDR2 as SAAADI. The CDR3 region has the DNA TGCGCCAGCAGTGTTGGTATCGGGGGCCCCACTAATGAAAAACTGTTTTTT. Translation: CASSVGIGGPTNEKLFF.

The chain is built from TRBV4-1 and TRBJ1-2; D unclear. CDR1 and CDR2 from the germline V gene are MGHRA and YSYEKL. Trimming pared 0 bases from V and 8 bases from J, leaving 19 bases between. The length of the CDR3 is 16 residues. The CDR3 DNA reads as TGCGCCAGCAGCCAAGATGTGGACGCAGTATATAGCGGCTACACCTTC. Its protein product is CASSQDVDAVYSGYTF.

This sequence joins TRBV27 and TRBJ2-3, with 9 nucleotides matching TRBD2. V shed 1 base and J 2 bases; nucleotides not matched to a gene: 7. The length of the CDR3 is 17 residues. The germline gives CDR1 MNHEY, CDR2 SMNVEV (reference sequence). The CDR3 DNA sequence: TGTGCCAGCAGTTTATTCCAGCGGGGGGCGGTCACAGATACGCAGTATTTT. Residues: CASSLFQRGAVTDTQYF.

Ten or more counts support this clonotype. V is TRBV30 and J is TRBJ2-1; D may be TRBD1 or TRBD2 (6 bases each). CDR1 is GTSNPN and CDR2 is SVGIG in the germline V gene (reference sequence). V was clipped by 0 bases and J by 15 bases, with 12 bases between them. The length of the CDR3 is 11 residues. CDR3 sequence: CAWSVRGAAFF. For the CDR3, the DNA is TGTGCCTGGAGTGTAAGGGGGGCCGCGTTCTTC. Filled out from reference TRBV30 and TRBJ2-1, the complete variable domain reads SQTIHQWPATLVQPVGSPLSLECTVEGTSNPNLYWYRQAAGRGLQLLFYSVGIGQISSEVPQNLSASRPQDRQFILSSKKLLLSDSGFYLCAWSVRGAAFFGPGTRLTVL.

This clonotype was counted a few times. V gene TRBV7-8 combines with J gene TRBJ1-5; D is ambiguous. Germline CDR1 is SGHVS and CDR2 is FQNEAQ. This CDR3 region has 13 residues. Between the trimmed V and J ends, which lost 3 bases and 7 bases, there was a span of 10 bases. CDR3 amino acids: CASSLGFRQPQHF. In DNA form, the CDR3 reads TGTGCCAGCAGCTTGGGGTTTAGACAGCCCCAGCATTTT.

Ten or more counts support this clonotype. The chain joins TRBV11-2 to TRBJ2-3, with D perhaps matching TRBD1 (7 bases). CDR1 is SGHAT, CDR2 FQNNGV, per germline. The CDR3 length is 13 residues. The ends were cut back, 11 bases at V and 3 bases at J, with 15 bases in the middle. The CDR3 DNA reads as TGTGCCGGACAGGCGCTAGCGACAGATACGCAGTATTTT. Amino acids: CAGQALATDTQYF.

This clonotype appeared many times. V usage is TRBV15 and J usage is TRBJ2-1; D remains unclear. Germline CDR1 is LNHNV and CDR2 is YYDKDF (reference sequence). Trimming took off 4 bases at V and 5 bases at J, with 15 bases between the two ends. This CDR3 region has 15 residues. The CDR3 loop is CATSTGEYGDNEQFF. The CDR3 region has the DNA TGTGCCACCAGCACTGGGGAATACGGAGACAATGAGCAGTTCTTC.

The chain combines TRBV6-6 with TRBJ2-1, with D maybe TRBD1 (6 bases). The CDR3 length is 18 residues. CDR1 MNHNY and CDR2 SVGAGI come from the germline V gene (reference sequence). The V and J ends lost 2 bases and 3 bases respectively, with 20 bases between them. The CDR3 DNA sequence: TGTGCCAGCAGTTACCGTCGGACAGTCTCGAGGGGCTACAATGAGCAGTTCTTC. Protein product: CASSYRRTVSRGYNEQFF.

This clonotype was found many times. CDR3 sequence: CASSYRGGSYEQYF. The DNA for the CDR3 is TGTGCCAGCAGTTACAGGGGCGGCTCCTACGAGCAGTACTTC. This rearrangement joins TRBV6-5 to TRBJ2-7, with D possibly matching TRBD1 (5 bases). There are 14 residues in the CDR3. Per germline, CDR1 MNHEY and CDR2 SVGAGI. Trimming removed 2 bases from V and 0 bases from J, with 8 bases in between.

In this sample, this clonotype turned up many times. The CDR3 region is CASSFGSLYEQYV. CDR3 in DNA: TGTGCCAGCAGCTTCGGCAGCCTCTACGAGCAGTACGTC. The rearrangement links TRBV7-9 to TRBJ2-7; D is unresolved. Germline V gene lookup returns CDR1 SEHNR and CDR2 FQNEAQ (reference sequence). Trimming removed 3 bases from V and 3 bases from J, with 9 bases in between. This CDR3 is 13 amino acids long.

The chain links TRBV21-1 to TRBJ2-3; TRBD1 reflects the table's D call only, with no check against the DNA. TRBV21-1 is designated a pseudogene. The CDR3 consists of 14 residues. In nucleotides, the CDR3 is TGTGCCAGCAGCAAGTGGTGGGCGAACGATACGCAGTATTTT. Amino acid sequence: CASSKWWANDTQYF.

The V gene is TRBV12-3 or TRBV12-4, the J gene TRBJ2-3; D is uncertain. Trimming stripped 7 bases from V and 5 bases from J, with 7 bases between. The CDR3 length is 11 residues. The CDR3 protein is CASKVGDTQYF. The CDR3 DNA follows: TGTGCCAGCAAAGTGGGAGATACGCAGTATTTT.

The rearrangement uses TRBV6-2 or TRBV6-3 and TRBJ2-1; D is tentatively TRBD1 or TRBD2 (5 bases each). V was pared by 7 bases and J by 0 bases, with 19 bases between. Germline CDR1 MNHEY, CDR2 SVGEGT. This CDR3 contains 17 residues. CDR3 protein: CASNPIPAGGSYNEQFF. The DNA for the CDR3 is TGTGCCAGCAATCCTATCCCCGCTGGGGGCTCCTACAATGAGCAGTTCTTC.

There are a few counts of this clonotype. J is TRBJ1-5 and V is TRBV5-4, with TRBD1 identical over 10 bases. Germline V gene sequence: CDR1 SGHNT, CDR2 YYREEE (reference sequence). The V segment lost 4 bases and the J segment 7 bases; nucleotides outside the gene matches: 14. This CDR3 contains 17 residues. This chain's CDR3 is CASSDRQGAGLEQPQHF. The CDR3 nucleotides read TGTGCCAGCAGCGATAGACAGGGGGCAGGGTTAGAACAGCCCCAGCATTTT.

The V gene is TRBV10-3, the J gene TRBJ2-3, with TRBD1 matching 10 bases. CDR1 is ENHRY, CDR2 SYGVKD, per germline. V lost 11 bases and J lost 2; bases outside the gene matches: 13. There are 16 residues in the CDR3. CDR3 loop: CAAAGTGAFTTDTQYF. The DNA for the CDR3 is TGTGCCGCCGCCGGGACAGGGGCATTTACCACAGATACGCAGTATTTT.

This clonotype was picked up many times. CDR3 loop: CASSRETSGAGSSYNEQFF. CDR3 sequence (DNA): TGCGCCAGCAGCCGGGAGACTAGCGGGGCCGGAAGCTCCTACAATGAGCAGTTCTTC. The J gene is TRBJ2-1, the V gene TRBV4-1; 11 bases are shared with TRBD2. Germline CDR1 MGHRA, CDR2 YSYEKL. The CDR3 extends over 19 amino acids. V was clipped by 4 bases and J by 0 bases; unmatched bases: 11.

Ten or more counts support this clonotype. The CDR3 nucleotides read TGTGCCAGCGGACTAGCGGGCACCGGGGAGCTGTTTTTT. This codes for CASGLAGTGELFF. The chain employs TRBV2 and TRBJ2-2, with 11 bases identical to TRBD2. Germline V lookup: CDR1 SNHLY, CDR2 FYNNEI. The CDR3 is 13 residues long. V gave up 8 bases and J gave up 4 bases; unmatched junction bases: 0.

This clonotype was counted ten times or more. The gene calls are TRBV29-1 and TRBJ1-3, with unresolved D. The CDR3 totals 12 residues. Trimming shortened V by 2 bases and J by 3 bases, and 5 bases separated the two germline ends. Germline V CDR1 and CDR2: SQVTM, ANQGSEA. CDR3 in amino acids: CSVERDGNTIYF. CDR3 in DNA: TGCAGCGTTGAAAGGGATGGAAACACCATATATTTT.

There are a few counts of this clonotype. This chain joins TRBV20-1 and TRBJ2-7, with 12 nucleotides matching TRBD2. This CDR3 spans 14 amino acids. The V gene's germline CDR1 is DFQATT and CDR2 SNEGSKA (reference sequence). The ends lost 1 base at V and 2 bases at J; junction bases unmatched: 0. CDR3 in amino acids: CSARGLAGAYEQYF. The CDR3 region has the DNA TGCAGTGCTAGAGGACTAGCGGGGGCCTACGAGCAGTACTTC.

V is TRBV12-3 or TRBV12-4 and J is TRBJ1-2; D gene uncertain. The V end lost 7 bases, the J end lost 0 bases, and 6 bases lay between the germline ends. This CDR3 region has 12 residues. The CDR3 loop is CASTYANYGYTF. The DNA of the CDR3 is TGTGCCAGCACGTATGCTAACTATGGCTACACCTTC.

This clonotype was detected ten times or more. The V and J genes are TRBV7-9 and TRBJ2-1; 7 nucleotides line up with TRBD1. CDR3 length equals 16 residues. The V and J ends lost 1 base and 8 bases, in that order; junction bases with no gene match: 11. CDR1 is SEHNR and CDR2 is FQNEAQ in the germline V gene (reference sequence). CDR3 amino acids: CASSLVKGATVDEQFF. The CDR3, as DNA: TGTGCCAGCAGCTTAGTTAAGGGGGCGACCGTGGATGAGCAGTTCTTC. The full variable domain, its missing parts supplied by reference TRBV7-9 and TRBJ2-1, is DTGVSQNPRHKITKRGQNVTFRCDPISEHNRLYWYRQTLGQGPEFLTYFQNEAQLEKSRLLSDRFSAERPKGSFSTLEIQRTEQGDSAMYLCASSLVKGATVDEQFFGPGTRLTVL.

Only a few counts were recorded for this clonotype. The chain combines TRBV27 with TRBJ2-3, with 8 bases identical to TRBD2. This CDR3 is 16 amino acids long. CDR1 MNHEY and CDR2 SMNVEV come from the germline V gene (reference sequence). The V gene end was trimmed by 6 bases and the J gene end by 1 base; junction bases not matched to a gene: 9. The CDR3 reads CASSLLGGAGTDTQYF. CDR3 sequence (DNA): TGTGCCAGCAGCCTCCTCGGGGGGGCTGGCACAGATACGCAGTATTTT.

There are a few counts of this clonotype. The chain couples TRBV9 to TRBJ1-1; D not certain. V was cut by 0 bases and J by 0 bases, with 12 bases left in between. The CDR3 has 16 amino acids. Germline lookup yields CDR1 SGDLS and CDR2 YYNGEE. The CDR3 nucleotides read TGTGCCAGCAGCGTAGTGGGTCGGAGCATGAACACTGAAGCTTTCTTT. It translates to CASSVVGRSMNTEAFF. Based on the CDR3 plus reference TRBV9 and TRBJ1-1, the full variable domain is DSGVTQTPKHLITATGQRVTLRCSPRSGDLSVYWYQQSLDQGLQFLIQYYNGEERAKGNILERFSAQQFPDLHSELNLSSLELGDSALYFCASSVVGRSMNTEAFFGQGTRLTVV.

This rearrangement joins TRBV14 to TRBJ1-2, with 7 bases aligning to TRBD1. Germline V gives CDR1 SGHDN, CDR2 FVKESK. CDR3 size: 17 residues. The V segment lost 0 bases and the J segment 3 bases; nucleotides outside the gene matches: 10. CDR3: CASSQDRVAGGHYGYTF. The CDR3, as DNA: TGTGCCAGCAGCCAAGATAGAGTCGCAGGGGGACACTATGGCTACACCTTC.

This clonotype was seen repeatedly, ten times or more. J is TRBJ2-7 and V is TRBV2, with 9 bases lining up with TRBD2. J gave up 3 bases and V 3 bases, and 3 bases lay outside the gene matches. Germline CDR1 and CDR2: SNHLY and FYNNEI. CDR3 length equals 14 residues. DNA of the CDR3: TGTGCCAGCAGTGAGGCAGCGGGGGGCTACGAGCAGTACGTC. This translates into CASSEAAGGYEQYV.

In its sample, this clonotype was seen many times. V is TRBV5-8 and J is TRBJ2-5, with TRBD1 identical over 7 bases. There are 14 residues in the CDR3. Germline CDR1 reads SGHTS; CDR2 reads YDEGEE. After removal of 7 bases from V and 6 bases from J, the junction contained 12 bases not matched to a gene. CDR3 DNA: TGTGCCAGCGGCGAAAAAGGGGGCGGAAAGACCCAGTACTTC. It yields the protein CASGEKGGGKTQYF.

This clonotype has a count of ten or more. The CDR3 nucleotides read TGCAGCGTTGAAACAGATACGCAGTATTTT. Protein sequence: CSVETDTQYF. J is TRBJ2-3 and V is TRBV29-1, with D unresolved. V lost 2 bases and J 3 bases, leaving 0 bases between the germline ends. The CDR3 covers 10 residues. CDR1 and CDR2 (germline): SQVTM, ANQGSEA.

This chain joins TRBV3-1 and TRBJ1-5; D perhaps matches TRBD1 (6 bases). Germline lookup yields CDR1 LGHDT and CDR2 YNNKEL (reference sequence). V dropped 0 bases and J dropped 1 base, with 16 bases sitting between them. The CDR3 is 18 residues long. This chain's CDR3 is CASSQEPGVSSSNQPQHF. CDR3 nucleotides: TGTGCCAGCAGCCAAGAACCAGGGGTGAGTTCGAGCAATCAGCCCCAGCATTTT.

In its sample, this clonotype was seen a few times. The genes are TRBV5-6 and TRBJ2-7; D call uncertain. Germline assignment: CDR1 SGHDT and CDR2 YYEEEE. Trimming took 0 bases from V and 3 from J, leaving 10 bases between them. CDR3 length: 14 residues. The CDR3 loop is CASSLEGISYEQYF. The CDR3 DNA reads as TGTGCCAGCAGCTTGGAAGGGATTAGCTACGAGCAGTACTTC.